This paragraph covers one T cell receptor (beta chain) sequence. This clone was seen more than once but under ten times. The antigen it recognizes is unknown. Per-base quality was not reported, and no clone a single base away is much larger than it. This sample also contains other DNA sequences that code for the same CDR3. The cohort consisted of some 670 healthy bone marrow donors. Cohort members were all nominally healthy when sampled, although unrecorded immune exposures were likely present. The donor was CMV seropositive and belonged to the group of around 300 seropositive cohort members. Each donor provided a peripheral blood sample, and peripheral blood mononuclear cells were used for TCR beta sequencing. The Qiagen DNeasy Blood Extraction Kit was used to extract genomic DNA from the blood cell samples. The library was generated by the immunoSEQ multiplex PCR assay. For the multiplex PCR, a mixture combining 60 forward primers for TCR Vbeta segments and 13 reverse primers for TCR Jbeta segments was used. A multiplex PCR assay on genomic DNA amplified the CDR3 region of rearranged TCR beta genes. The Illumina HiSeq System was used to sequence the amplified TCR beta libraries as 87-base-pair reads. The study's own analysis went as follows. A later analysis tallied approximately 87 million unique TCR beta chains across the 666 repertoires, and about 10 million of those chains were shared by two or more donors. Raw reads were error-corrected and collapsed into unique sequences by a nearest-neighbor algorithm in which closely related sequences were merged to remove PCR and sequencing errors. V, D and J gene segments were assigned by aligning CDR3 sequences to IMGT reference sequences. For a sequence to be retained, at least a six-nucleotide match to both a V gene segment and a J gene segment was required. Rearrangements were called productive when the CDR3 lacked stop codons and stayed in frame with V and J; all others were non-productive. CDR3 was defined by IMGT convention, running from the second conserved V-encoded cysteine to the conserved J-encoded phenylalanine. In an earlier analysis of roughly 610 of the donors, sequences lacking an unambiguous match to a single V gene segment were excluded. An earlier analysis of 450 to 650 of the donors called V segments functional above 56.7% productive rearrangements and segregating when the between-donor standard deviation exceeded 5%. A statistical classification framework was built for diagnosing cytomegalovirus status from the catalog of TCR beta chain sequences. In a later analysis, V and J genes were assigned by comparing TCR nucleotide sequences against IMGT/GENE-DB human TR gene sequences. The TCRdist pipeline was used in a later analysis to assign CDR3 sequences and most-parsimonious VDJ recombination scenarios. In a later analysis, every TCR beta chain was defined by the combination of its CDR3 amino acid sequence and its V-gene family, and reads without a unique V-gene family were dropped. To address suspected cross-contamination and a sequencing artifact, a later analysis removed 450 to 700 highly shared, low-generation-probability nucleotide sequences. In a later analysis, a clonal expansion index for each public chain was calculated from normalized within-repertoire ranks of inferred template counts. A later analysis computed generation probabilities with a VDJ recombination model fitted to out-of-frame rearrangements, and checked the results against IGoR. Hypergeometric tests were used in a later analysis to score TCR-TCR, TCR-HLA and TCR-CMV co-occurrence, with a repertoire-size bias correction applied to the TCR pairs. To estimate false discovery rates, a later analysis permuted the HLA or CMV assignments 20 times. In a later analysis, co-occurring TCRs were grouped with DBSCAN, and TCRdist sequence similarity was added when clustering was performed within HLA-allele-positive subsets. For co-occurrence clustering, repertoires with fewer than 30,000 or more than 120,000 public chains were excluded, along with four or five repertoires with anomalous nucleotide sharing. TCRdb stores this immuneACCESS table with in-frame sequences only. Part of the clones is absent; in the studies checked, under half of the shortfall reflects unresolved V genes, and no reason is known for the rest. The V and J calls and the clone size are those of that table, but D and trimming were determined from the DNA. The sample table contains about 120,000 clones; only one count was recorded for over 75% of them. Less than 6% of the sample goes to the ten largest clones.

The data derive from a study of cytomegalovirus exposure and HLA in healthy donors (dated by TCRdb to 2015 to 2018). The study in broad terms: An earlier analysis of a few hundred of the donors reported 250 to 350 Gb of sequence data and around 110 million unique TCR beta sequences obtained from about 179 million T cells. An early release that covered around 590 HLA-typed donors contained 250 to 350 gigabases of sequencing data and tens of millions of unique TCR sequences. Of the roughly 400 genotyped donors, roughly 80% fell in the genetic ancestry cluster associated with self-reported Caucasian donors. The study was designed to test whether signatures of past pathogen exposure could be identified by cataloging public T cell receptors. Using immunosequencing, the study profiled T cell repertoires from some 670 subjects and related those repertoires to cytomegalovirus serostatus. In addition to the first cohort of hundreds of subjects, a separate validation cohort of approximately 130 different subjects was used. High-throughput TCR immunosequencing, statistical association of individual TCRs with disease status, and machine learning were combined to predict cytomegalovirus infection status. To study patterns of TCR occurrence, a later analysis re-analyzed previously published TCR beta repertoires from around 660 donors and added high-resolution HLA genotyping. Rather than drawing on any new phenotypic data, the later analysis identified candidate immune exposures from TCR beta sequences and the way those sequences occurred across donors. In an earlier analysis of roughly 600 of the donors, high-throughput TCR beta sequencing was used to judge whether each TCR beta V gene segment behaved as functional or pseudogenic. Donor age, sex, ethnicity and CMV serostatus were compiled together with the repertoire data. A later genetic analysis used genome-wide SNP genotypes for about 65% of the roughly 700 donors, treating that subset as a discovery cohort. Every repertoire in the discovery cohort had been generated on one and the same sequencing platform. HLA typing covered class I and class II loci at four-digit resolution. Typing coverage differed by locus: A, B, C, DRB1 and DQB1 were typed in about 620-630 donors, DQA1 in about 560, DPA1 in approximately 610, and DPB1 in approximately 450. Roughly five DR-DQ haplotypes were treated as single units for association and clustering because of strong linkage in the cohort. Among about 390 genotyped donors of the cohort, an average of about 240,000 unique TCR beta nucleotide sequences were sequenced per donor, roughly 18% of them non-productive.

Including the terminal cysteine and phenylalanine, the CDR3 comprises 13 residues. Kept here is only the CDR3 DNA, which spans 39 bases and is read in frame from base 1. Taken from the germline V gene, the CDR1 and CDR2 loops are SGHRS and YFSETQ. V is pared back by 4 bases and J by 3 bases, with 8 bases lying between the germline termini. General study outcomes and caveats: Linkage disequilibrium might explain the correlated functional status among segregating V segments, but an unknown experimental factor could not be ruled out. CMV serostatus was the only immune exposure information available for the cohort. In a later analysis, the rate of TCR association differed among HLA loci, with DRB1 alleles having the most associated TCRs and HLA-C alleles having the fewest. When HLA alleles, especially DR and DQ, strongly co-occurred, TCR associations were difficult to assign to individual alleles. Because the 87-base-pair reads could not distinguish some IMGT-functional V segments, including TRBV6-2 and TRBV6-3, those segments were excluded. In a later analysis, HLA-associated TCR beta chains were found to be more clonally expanded and to have lower generation probabilities than equally common non-associated chains. The authors suggested that the approach could potentially be extended to other disease states and immunological phenotypes. Most TCR sequences were seen in very few donors, while some public TCRs were found in many individuals. In a later analysis, 15,000 to 20,000 TCR beta sequences were associated with specific HLA alleles at a false discovery rate of 0.05. Because some donors lacked HLA typing at each locus, the association tests relied only on the typed subset. Broadly in line with IMGT annotations, most TCR beta V segments showed up in productive rearrangements about 90% or about 30% of the time in an earlier analysis of under 700 of the donors. The sequencing pipeline was judged likely to have produced a cluster of highly shared sequence variants as a technical artifact. In the study, about 150 TCR beta chains were listed as associated with cytomegalovirus. An association between a missense DCLRE1C variant and V-gene and J-gene trimming of TCR beta chains was found in a later genetic analysis and replicated in an independent cohort. This cohort had only TCR beta chains sequenced, and the lack of alpha or paired-chain data limited which features could be detected. In a later analysis, most CMV-associated TCR beta chains were found to appear HLA-restricted, with HLA associations seemingly driven largely by CMV exposure. A further reported finding was that TCR beta sequences accurately predicted the HLA-A and HLA-B alleles for most subjects in the first cohort. A later analysis reported that several top co-occurrence clusters appeared linked to parvovirus B19, influenza, CMV and Epstein-Barr virus. In both the original and validation cohorts, the classifier was reported to diagnose cytomegalovirus status with high specificity and sensitivity. In vitro tests confirmed that a few of the cytomegalovirus-associated TCR beta chains recognize cytomegalovirus antigens. Sequencing depth was assumed to be roughly uniform across donors in the presence/absence analyses, though that assumption may not hold. In a later genetic analysis, fewer N-insertions in productive TCRs were reported among donors in an Asian-associated ancestry cluster than the roughly 700-donor mean. Because counts were too low, about 18 rarely observed V segments, including chromosome 9 orphons, were left out of the earlier analysis of several hundred of the donors.

The sample consisted of PBMCs. This clonotype was obtained from a woman in her 30s in good health and CMV-seropositive. In this chain, TRBV5-1 is recombined with TRBJ1-3; D gene: possibly TRBD1, on 6 matching bases. The CDR3 region reads CASSPDSGNTIYF. The sequence in DNA is TGCGCCAGCAGCCCGGACAGTGGAAACACCATATATTTT.